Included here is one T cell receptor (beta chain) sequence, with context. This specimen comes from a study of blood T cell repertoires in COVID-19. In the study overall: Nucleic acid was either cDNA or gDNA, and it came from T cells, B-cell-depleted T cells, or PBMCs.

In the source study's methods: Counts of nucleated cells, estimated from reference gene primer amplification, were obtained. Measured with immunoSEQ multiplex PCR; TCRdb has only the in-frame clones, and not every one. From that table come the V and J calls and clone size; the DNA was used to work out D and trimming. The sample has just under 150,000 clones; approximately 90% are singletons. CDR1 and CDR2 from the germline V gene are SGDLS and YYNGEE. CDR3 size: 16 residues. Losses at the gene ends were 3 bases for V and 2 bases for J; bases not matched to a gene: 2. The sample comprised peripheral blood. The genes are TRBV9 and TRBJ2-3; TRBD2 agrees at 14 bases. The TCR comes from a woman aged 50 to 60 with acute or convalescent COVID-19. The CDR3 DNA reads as TGTGCCAGCAGCGGGACTAGCGGGAGGTACACAGATACGCAGTATTTT. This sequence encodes CASSGTSGRYTDTQYF.